This T cell receptor (beta chain) is drawn from a study of tissue T cells after allogeneic stem cell transplantation. Broader study findings: Few T cell clones were shared across patients, but motif clusters showed tissue-specific shared signatures.

Method: immunoSEQ multiplex PCR; TCRdb's copy keeps in-frame clones and lacks some. The sample records some 1,600 clones, roughly 76% being singletons. In its sample, this clone was seen a few times. Its antigen is not identified. The CDR3 length is 16 residues. With 1 base clipped from V and 6 bases from J, the junction kept 8 bases outside the gene matches. Germline CDR1 is LGHNA and CDR2 is YNFKEQ. The sequencing used esophagus tissue, collected at autopsy. The origin of this receptor is a woman between 18 and 49 years old with breast cancer. The rearrangement links TRBV4-2 to TRBJ1-4; 7 bases map to TRBD1. The CDR3 region has the DNA TGTGCCAGCAGCCAAGTTATTGGGACAGAAGATGAAAAACTGTTTTTT. It encodes CASSQVIGTEDEKLFF.